This T cell receptor (beta chain) was identified in a study of cytomegalovirus exposure and HLA in healthy donors. The study's findings and limits: Among TCR beta chains, those listed as cytomegalovirus-associated numbered more than 150. In an earlier analysis, most TCR beta V segments were productive about 87% or about 30% of the time. For cytomegalovirus status, the classifier reportedly gave diagnoses with high specificity and sensitivity.

PCR involved 60 Vbeta and 13 Jbeta primers. Profiled with immunoSEQ multiplex PCR; TCRdb holds only in-frame clones, not every one. The sample contains about 120,000 clones, under 80% of which appear only once. Sampled while nominally healthy, donors likely had unrecorded immune exposures. To note about this clone: The antigen remains unidentified.

Material: PBMCs. The sequence came from a man aged 60 to 75 in good health and CMV-seropositive.

The CDR3 loop is CASSMVTGGNAGYTF. The CDR3 region has the DNA TGTGCCAGCAGCATGGTGACAGGGGGCAATGCTGGCTACACCTTC. The chain combines TRBV7-6 with TRBJ1-2, with TRBD1 matching 10 bases. The CDR3 extends over 15 amino acids. The V segment lost 5 bases and the J segment 7 bases; nucleotides outside the gene matches: 10. Germline V gives CDR1 SGHVS, CDR2 FNYEAQ.